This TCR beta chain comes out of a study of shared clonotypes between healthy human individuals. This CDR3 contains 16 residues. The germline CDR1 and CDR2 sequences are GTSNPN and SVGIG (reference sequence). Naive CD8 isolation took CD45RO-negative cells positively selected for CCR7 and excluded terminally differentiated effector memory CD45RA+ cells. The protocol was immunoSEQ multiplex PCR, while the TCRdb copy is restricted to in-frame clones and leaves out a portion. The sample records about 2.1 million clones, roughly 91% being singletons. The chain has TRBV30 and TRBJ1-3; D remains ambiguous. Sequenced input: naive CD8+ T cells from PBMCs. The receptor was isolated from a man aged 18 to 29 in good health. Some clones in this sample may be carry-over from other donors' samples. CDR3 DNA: TGTGCTTCGGGTTCCCCCTTAGATGAAGACCCAAACACCATATATTTT. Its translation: CASGSPLDEDPNTIYF.